The T cell receptor beta chain under discussion was sequenced for a study of T cells in Graves' hyperthyroidism and ophthalmopathy. This CDR3 region has 14 residues. Germline CDR1 reads SGDLS; CDR2 reads YYNGEE. V shed 3 bases and J shed 0 bases, with 10 bases lying between them. This clonotype showed up many times. Graves' hyperthyroidism showing no ophthalmopathy progression within 18 months was considered stable. From RNA transcripts, TCR beta CDR3 regions were amplified. HTBI primers were the set used in a first-round RT-PCR of the TCR CDR3. TCRdb reprocessed the multiplex PCR reads with MiXCR, giving one entry per CDR3 protein. The table includes some 360,000 distinct CDR3 sequences, approximately 13% detected once.

Sequencing was done on a sample of blood. This receptor was taken from a woman aged 55-69 years with Graves' hyperthyroidism. J is TRBJ2-7 and V is TRBV9; D unresolved. DNA of the CDR3: TGTGCCAGCAGCGCACAGAGGACCTCCTACGAGCAGTACTTC. Its translation: CASSAQRTSYEQYF.